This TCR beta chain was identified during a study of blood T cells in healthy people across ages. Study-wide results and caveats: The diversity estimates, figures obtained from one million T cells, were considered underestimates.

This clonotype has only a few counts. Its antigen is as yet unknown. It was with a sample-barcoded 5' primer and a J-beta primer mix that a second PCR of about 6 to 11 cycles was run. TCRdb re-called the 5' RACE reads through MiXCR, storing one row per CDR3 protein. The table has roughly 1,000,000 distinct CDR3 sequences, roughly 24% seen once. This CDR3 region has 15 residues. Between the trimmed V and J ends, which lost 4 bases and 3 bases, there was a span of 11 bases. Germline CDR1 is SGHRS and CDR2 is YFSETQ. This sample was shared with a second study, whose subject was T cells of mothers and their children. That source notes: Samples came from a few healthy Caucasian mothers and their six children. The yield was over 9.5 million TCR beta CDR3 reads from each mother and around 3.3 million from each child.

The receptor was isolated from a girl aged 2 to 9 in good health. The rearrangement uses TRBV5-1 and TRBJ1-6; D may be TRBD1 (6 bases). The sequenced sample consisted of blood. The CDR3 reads CASSGGQIYNSPLHF. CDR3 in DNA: TGCGCCAGCAGCGGTGGACAGATCTATAATTCACCCCTCCACTTT.